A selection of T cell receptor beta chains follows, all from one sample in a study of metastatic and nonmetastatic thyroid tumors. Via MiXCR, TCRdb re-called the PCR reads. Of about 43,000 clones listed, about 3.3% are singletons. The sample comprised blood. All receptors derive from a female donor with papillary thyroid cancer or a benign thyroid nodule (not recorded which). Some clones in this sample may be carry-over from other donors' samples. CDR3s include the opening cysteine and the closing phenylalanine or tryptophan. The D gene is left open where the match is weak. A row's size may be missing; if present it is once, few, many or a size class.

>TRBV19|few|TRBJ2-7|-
CASSIKEDYEQYF
TGTGCCAGTAGTATAAAAGAAGACTACGAGCAGTACTTC
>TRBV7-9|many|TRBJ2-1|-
CASSLATGTAEQFF
TGTGCCAGCAGCTTAGCAACGGGAACGGCTGAGCAGTTCTTC
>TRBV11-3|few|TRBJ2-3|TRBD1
CASSQQGASTDTQYF
TGTGCCAGCAGCCAACAGGGGGCGAGCACAGATACGCAGTATTTT
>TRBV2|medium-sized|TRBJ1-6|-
CASTQRSSYNSPLHF
TGTGCCAGCACTCAGAGGAGCTCCTATAATTCACCCCTCCACTTT
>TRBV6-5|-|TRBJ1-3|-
CASSYLGDGNTIYF
TGTGCCAGCAGTTACTTGGGTGATGGAAACACCATATATTTT
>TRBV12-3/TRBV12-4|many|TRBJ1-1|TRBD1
CASSLGQGNTEAFF
TGTGCCAGCAGTCTAGGACAGGGGAACACTGAAGCTTTCTTT
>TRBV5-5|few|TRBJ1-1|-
CASSLTQDTEAFF
TGTGCCAGTAGCTTGACGCAGGACACTGAGGCTTTCTTT
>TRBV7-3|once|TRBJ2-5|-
CASNLTGTGTQYF
TGTGCCAGCAACTTGACGGGCACGGGGACCCAGTACTTC
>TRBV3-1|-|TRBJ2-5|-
CASSHPNQLAETQYF
TGTGCCAGCAGCCACCCCAATCAGTTGGCCGAGACCCAGTACTTC
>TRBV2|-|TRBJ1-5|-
CASRSYSNQPQHF
TGTGCCAGCCGCAGTTATAGCAATCAGCCCCAGCATTTT
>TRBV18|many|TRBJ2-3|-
CASSSVGLAMTTDTQYF
TGTGCCAGCTCATCGGTGGGGCTAGCGATGACCACAGATACGCAGTATTTT
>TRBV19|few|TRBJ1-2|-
CASSNGGPNYGYTF
TGTGCCAGTAGTAACGGGGGCCCTAACTATGGCTACACCTTC
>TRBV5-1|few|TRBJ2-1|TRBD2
CASSLGTSNEQFF
TGCGCCAGCAGCCTCGGGACTAGTAATGAGCAGTTCTTC
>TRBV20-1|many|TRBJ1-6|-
CSAAQGLNSPLHF
TGCAGTGCTGCACAGGGCCTTAATTCACCCCTCCACTTT
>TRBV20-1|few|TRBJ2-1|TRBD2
CSALGLAANYNEQFF
TGCAGTGCTCTCGGACTAGCGGCAAACTACAATGAGCAGTTCTTC
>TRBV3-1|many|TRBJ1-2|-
CASSQVKAGRGGYTF
TGTGCCAGCAGCCAAGTTAAAGCAGGCCGAGGGGGCTACACCTTC
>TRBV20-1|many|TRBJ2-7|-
CSASLDGSSYEQYF
TGCAGTGCTAGTTTGGACGGGAGCTCCTACGAGCAGTACTTC
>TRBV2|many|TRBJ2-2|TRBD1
CASSERDRDTGELFF
TGTGCCAGCAGCGAACGGGACAGGGACACCGGGGAGCTGTTTTTT
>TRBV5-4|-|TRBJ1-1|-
CASSFRVGTSRTEAFF
TGTGCCAGCAGCTTTCGCGTCGGGACTAGCCGCACTGAAGCTTTCTTT
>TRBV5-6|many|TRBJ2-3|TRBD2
CASSLFSAGGERDTQYF
TGTGCCAGCAGTCTGTTTTCGGCGGGAGGGGAAAGAGATACGCAGTATTTT
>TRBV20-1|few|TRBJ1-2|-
CSARLTYGYTF
TGCAGTGCTAGATTAACCTATGGCTACACCTTC
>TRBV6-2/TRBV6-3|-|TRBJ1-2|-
CAIDMVGGYTF
TGTGCCATAGACATGGTTGGGGGCTACACCTTC
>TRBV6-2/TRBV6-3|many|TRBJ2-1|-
CASSYLPREQFF
TGTGCCAGCAGTTACCTACCCCGTGAGCAGTTCTTC
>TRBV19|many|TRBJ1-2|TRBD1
CASSPSGTAYGYTF
TGTGCCAGTAGCCCTTCCGGGACAGCTTATGGCTACACCTTC
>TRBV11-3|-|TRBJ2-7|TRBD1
CASSLGQVYEQYF
TGTGCCAGCAGCCTCGGACAGGTCTACGAGCAGTACTTC
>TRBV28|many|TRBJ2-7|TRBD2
CASSSPGLGYEQYF
TGTGCCAGCAGTTCGCCGGGACTAGGCTACGAGCAGTACTTC
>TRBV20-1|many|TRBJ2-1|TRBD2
CSARVSREGGEQFF
TGCAGTGCTAGAGTTTCGCGGGAGGGGGGTGAGCAGTTCTTC
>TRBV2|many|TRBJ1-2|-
CASSASGYGYTF
TGTGCCAGCAGTGCTTCAGGGTATGGCTACACCTTC
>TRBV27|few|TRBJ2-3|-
CASSAYSGGADTQYF
TGCGCCAGCAGCGCGTACTCTGGAGGGGCAGATACGCAGTATTTT